The 11 T cell receptor beta chains presented below share a single source sample, sequenced in a study of T cells in Graves' hyperthyroidism and ophthalmopathy. Template material for amplifying TCR beta CDR3 regions consisted of RNA transcripts. The primer set for the first-round RT-PCR of the TCR CDR3 was HTBI. Each CDR3 protein is one row after TCRdb ran MiXCR on the multiplex PCR reads. Among 370,000 or so distinct CDR3 sequences, around a quarter were seen once, and the ten largest hold around 67%. The sequenced material came from blood. Source of these receptors: a man aged 50-60 years with Graves' hyperthyroidism.

This clonotype has just a few counts. The chain recombines TRBV28 with TRBJ2-3, with D perhaps matching TRBD2 (6 bases). CDR3 length: 16 amino acids. CDR1 is MDHEN and CDR2 is SYDVKM in the germline V gene. V lost 4 bases to trimming and J lost 1 base, with 15 bases between them. The CDR3 region has the DNA TGTGCCAGCAGTTCAAACTCCGGGACTGGCACAGATACGCAGTATTTT. Protein product: CASSSNSGTGTDTQYF.

This chain connects TRBV5-1 to TRBJ2-2; weak D call: TRBD1 (5 bases). The CDR3 totals 14 residues. Trimming left V 4 bases short and J 2 bases short, with 9 bases between. In germline, CDR1 is SGHRS, CDR2 YFSETQ. CDR3 bases: TGCGCCAGCAGCGCGGACACTAACACCGGGGAGCTGTTTTTT. This codes for CASSADTNTGELFF.

The rearrangement joins TRBV12-5 to TRBJ2-7; D remains ambiguous. CDR3 length: 12 residues. From germline, CDR1 is LGHNT and CDR2 FRNRAP. The ends were cut back, 4 bases at V and 4 bases at J, with 8 bases in the middle. This CDR3 is CASGSGQYEQYF. DNA for the CDR3: TGTGCTAGTGGTTCTGGGCAGTACGAGCAGTACTTC. The variable domain in full, with the rest retrieved from reference TRBV12-5 and TRBJ2-7, is DARVTQTPRHKVTEMGQEVTMRCQPILGHNTVFWYRQTMMQGLELLAYFRNRAPLDDSGMPKDRFSAEMPDATLATLKIQPSEPRDSAVYFCASGSGQYEQYFGPGTRLTVT.

This clonotype was counted ten times or more. V is TRBV2 and J is TRBJ2-7; D is possibly TRBD1 (6 bases). CDR3 length: 15 residues. V lost 6 bases, J lost 3 bases, and 18 bases lay in between. Germline lookup yields CDR1 SNHLY and CDR2 FYNNEI. CDR3 region: CASSALQGYGYEQYF. CDR3 coding DNA: TGTGCCAGCAGCGCCCTTCAGGGGTACGGCTACGAGCAGTACTTC.

This clonotype was counted only a few times. The chain couples TRBV28 to TRBJ2-2; D is possibly TRBD2 (5 bases). The germline gives CDR1 MDHEN, CDR2 SYDVKM. V lost 5 bases and J lost 2, with 12 bases in between. The CDR3 extends over 15 amino acids. CDR3 DNA: TGTGCCAGCAGTACAGCGGTACTAAACACCGGGGAGCTGTTTTTT. Encoded protein: CASSTAVLNTGELFF.

The chain has TRBV7-2 and TRBJ2-1; 7 bases are shared with TRBD2. Per germline, CDR1 SGHTA and CDR2 FQGNSA. V shed 2 bases, J shed 5 bases, and the junction held 9 bases outside the gene matches. This CDR3 region has 16 residues. The CDR3 reads CASSLLSGTTNNEQFF. CDR3 DNA: TGTGCCAGCAGCTTACTTTCTGGGACTACCAACAATGAGCAGTTCTTC.

This clonotype was seen only a few times. The chain uses TRBV6-1 and TRBJ1-3; 9 bases match TRBD1. This CDR3 region has 16 residues. Germline V gene data show CDR1 as MNHNS and CDR2 as SASEGT. V was clipped by 6 bases and J by 4 bases; unmatched bases: 10. CDR3 protein: CASSRSGTGNGNTIYF. The CDR3 nucleotides are TGTGCCAGCAGCCGCTCCGGGACAGGGAACGGAAACACCATATATTTT.

This clonotype came up a few times. CDR3 in amino acids: CSASEFGPDQETQYF. The CDR3 DNA is TGCAGTGCTAGCGAGTTCGGCCCCGACCAAGAGACCCAGTACTTC. This chain connects TRBV20-1 to TRBJ2-5; D unclear. The germline gives CDR1 DFQATT, CDR2 SNEGSKA (reference sequence). CDR3 length equals 15 residues. V lost 3 bases and J lost 0, with 14 bases in between.

This clonotype was observed many times. V is TRBV7-8 and J is TRBJ1-3; TRBD1 agrees at 7 bases. The CDR3 is 18 amino acids. With V trimmed by 5 bases and J by 0 bases, 13 bases remained unmatched. From germline, CDR1 is SGHVS and CDR2 FQNEAQ. CDR3 bases: TGTGCCAGCAGCGGAGGGGACAGTAGCCTACTCTCTGGAAACACCATATATTTT. Translating gives CASSGGDSSLLSGNTIYF.

This clonotype has a handful of counts. V gene TRBV29-1 combines with J gene TRBJ2-7, with 9 bases matching TRBD2. Germline V gene sequence: CDR1 SQVTM, CDR2 ANQGSEA. The CDR3 sequence is 13 residues long. V shed 5 bases, J shed 2 bases, and the junction held 4 bases outside the gene matches. CDR3 DNA sequence: TGCAGCGTTTTGACTAGCGGAGCCTACGAGCAGTACTTC. It translates to CSVLTSGAYEQYF.

This clonotype was found many times. The V gene is TRBV6-1, the J gene TRBJ2-3; perhaps TRBD1 as D (6 bases). Germline assignment: CDR1 MNHNS and CDR2 SASEGT. Trimming shortened V by 7 bases and J by 4 bases, and 12 bases separated the two germline ends. The CDR3 spans 13 residues. CDR3 sequence: CASTHRESDTQYF. CDR3 bases: TGTGCCAGCACCCACAGGGAGTCAGATACGCAGTATTTT.